This T cell receptor beta chain was captured in a study of blood T cell repertoires in COVID-19. Study-wide background: Sources were T cells, B-cell-depleted T cells, or PBMCs; the material itself was cDNA or gDNA.

Sequenced by immunoSEQ multiplex PCR; TCRdb stores in-frame clones only, minus some. Here the sample spans over 120,000 clones, approximately 88% being singletons. Germline lookup yields CDR1 SNHLY and CDR2 FYNNEI. This CDR3 contains 16 residues. V gave up 8 bases and J gave up 3 bases, with 22 bases separating them. This clonotype was sampled from a woman aged 45 to 65 with acute or convalescent COVID-19. Sequencing was carried out using peripheral blood. The V gene is TRBV2, the J gene TRBJ1-2; D is unclear. CDR3 in amino acids: CASGNDVRGRDYGYTF. In DNA, the CDR3 is TGTGCCAGCGGCAATGACGTTAGAGGTCGGGACTATGGCTACACCTTC.